One sample yielded the 19 T cell receptor beta chains listed below, sequenced in a study of shared clonotypes between healthy human individuals. Clones were read by immunoSEQ multiplex PCR, and TCRdb kept only the in-frame ones, dropping some. The table includes 500,000 or so clones, 90% to 96% detected once. Sequenced input: naive CD4+ T cells sorted from blood. This sample's subset: CD45RA+ positively selected. The receptors shown here come from a woman aged 25 to 45 in good health.

CDR3 sequence: CAWSGGSYEQYF. The CDR3 nucleotides are TGTGCCTGGAGTGGGGGCTCCTACGAGCAGTACTTC. The chain combines TRBV30 with TRBJ2-7; D is ambiguous. The CDR3 consists of 12 residues. V was shortened by 1 base and J by 0 bases, with 4 bases between the two germline ends. CDR1 is GTSNPN and CDR2 is SVGIG in the germline V gene (reference sequence).

V is TRBV6-5 and J is TRBJ2-7; D is perhaps TRBD2 (6 bases). There are 14 residues in the CDR3. V lost 0 bases and J lost 1, with 7 bases in between. The V gene's germline CDR1 is MNHEY and CDR2 SVGAGI. The CDR3: CASSYSGGSYEQYF. In nucleotides, the CDR3 is TGTGCCAGCAGTTACTCAGGAGGGTCCTACGAGCAGTACTTC.

Notes on this clone: The identical CDR3 is also encoded by other nucleotide sequences in the sample. The rearrangement joins TRBV27 to TRBJ1-2, with D tentatively TRBD1 (6 bases). CDR1 is MNHEY and CDR2 is SMNVEV in the germline V gene (reference sequence). V was trimmed by 6 bases and J by 2 bases, leaving 10 bases between them. The CDR3 loop spans 13 amino acids. The CDR3 sequence is CASSPTGNYGYTF. CDR3 in DNA: TGTGCCAGCAGCCCGACAGGAAACTATGGCTACACCTTC.

This rearrangement joins TRBV28 to TRBJ2-4; TRBD2 matches at 8 bases. The CDR3 covers 16 residues. CDR1 is MDHEN and CDR2 is SYDVKM in the germline V gene. V lost 8 bases to trimming and J lost 2 bases; unmatched junction nucleotides: 11. DNA for the CDR3: TGTGCCAGCGCAGGCCGGGGGGGAGCAACCAAAAACATTCAGTACTTC. It encodes CASAGRGGATKNIQYF.

This clone was seen just once. The gene calls are TRBV6-6 and TRBJ2-7, with a tentative D call TRBD1 (6 bases). Germline CDR1 MNHNY, CDR2 SVGAGI (reference sequence). The V end lost 0 bases, the J end lost 7 bases, and 19 bases lay between the germline ends. This CDR3 has 16 residues. The CDR3 DNA reads as TGTGCCAGCAGTTACTCGGGACAACAAATACGAGAGGAGCAGTACTTC. This sequence encodes CASSYSGQQIREEQYF.

V and J are TRBV6-1 and TRBJ1-4; perhaps TRBD1 as D (5 bases). The germline CDR1 and CDR2 sequences are MNHNS and SASEGT. The CDR3 contains 15 residues. Trimming cost V 4 bases and J 0 bases, with 9 bases left between them. The DNA for the CDR3 is TGTGCCAGCAGTGGGACACTGGCAACTAATGAAAAACTGTTTTTT. Its protein product is CASSGTLATNEKLFF.

The chain combines TRBV11-1 with TRBJ1-3, with D hard to call. The CDR3 totals 13 residues. In germline, CDR1 is SGHAT, CDR2 FQDESV (reference sequence). V lost 8 bases, J lost 6 bases, and 14 bases lay in between. The CDR3 nucleotides are TGTGCCAGCTCCTTCCGGTCGGAAAACACCATATATTTT. Translating gives CASSFRSENTIYF.

The gene calls are TRBV28 and TRBJ1-4; the D gene is possibly TRBD1 (6 bases). Trimming removed 1 base at V and 12 bases at J, with 15 bases between. The CDR3 is made up of 14 amino acids. The germline gives CDR1 MDHEN, CDR2 SYDVKM. This CDR3 is CASSLFGGAVELFF. The CDR3 coding sequence is TGTGCCAGCAGTTTATTCGGGGGCGCCGTGGAACTGTTTTTT.

The gene calls are TRBV7-8 and TRBJ1-2; D gene uncertain. This CDR3 contains 16 residues. V was shortened by 4 bases and J by 2 bases, with 17 bases between the two germline ends. Germline lookup yields CDR1 SGHVS and CDR2 FQNEAQ. The CDR3 bases are TGTGCCAGCAGCTCAGGTCGGCCGCTCACCAACTATGGCTACACCTTC. It codes for CASSSGRPLTNYGYTF. Together with reference TRBV7-8 and TRBJ1-2, the CDR3 gives the full variable domain: GAGVSQSPRYKVAKRGQDVALRCDPISGHVSLFWYQQALGQGPEFLTYFQNEAQLDKSGLPSDRFFAERPEGSVSTLKIQRTQQEDSAVYLCASSSGRPLTNYGYTFGSGTRLTVV.

This rearrangement joins TRBV28 to TRBJ2-1, with 8 bases aligning to TRBD2. Germline-derived CDR1 and CDR2 are MDHEN and SYDVKM. Unmatched junction bases numbered 2, after V lost 6 bases and J lost 4 bases. The CDR3 sequence is 13 residues long. This CDR3 reads CASRREAYNEQFF. CDR3 coding DNA: TGTGCCAGCAGGCGGGAGGCTTACAATGAGCAGTTCTTC.

This clone was recorded only once. The genes are TRBV13 and TRBJ2-5, with 11 bases lining up with TRBD2. With 5 bases clipped from V and 4 bases from J, the junction kept 15 bases outside the gene matches. Germline V gene sequence: CDR1 PRHDT, CDR2 FYEKMQ (reference sequence). This CDR3 is 18 amino acids long. The CDR3 sequence: CASSPTGTSGPIGETQYF. CDR3 bases: TGTGCCAGCAGCCCTACCGGGACTAGCGGACCGATAGGAGAGACCCAGTACTTC. Full variable domain (remainder filled in from reference TRBV13 and TRBJ2-5): AAGVIQSPRHLIKEKRETATLKCYPIPRHDTVYWYQQGPGQDPQFLISFYEKMQSDKGSIPDRFSAQQFSDYHSELNMSSLELGDSALYFCASSPTGTSGPIGETQYFGPGTRLLVL.

The chain employs TRBV2 and TRBJ2-1, with 10 bases matching TRBD2. In germline, CDR1 is SNHLY, CDR2 FYNNEI. This CDR3 region has 16 residues. V gave up 5 bases and J gave up 6 bases; unmatched junction bases: 10. Here the CDR3 reads CASSPPLAGVTNEQFF. The DNA of the CDR3 is TGTGCCAGCAGTCCCCCGCTAGCGGGAGTGACCAATGAGCAGTTCTTC.

This rearrangement joins TRBV28 to TRBJ1-3, with D uncertain. CDR1 and CDR2 (germline): MDHEN, SYDVKM. V dropped 8 bases and J dropped 8 bases, with 7 bases sitting between them. The CDR3 is made up of 10 amino acids. The DNA for the CDR3 is TGTGCCAGCGGAAAATACACCATATATTTT. This encodes CASGKYTIYF.

With regard to this clone: This sample also contains other DNA sequences that code for the same CDR3. The V call is TRBV28, the J call TRBJ2-7; D not certain. V lost 8 bases, J lost 3 bases, and 5 bases lay in between. Germline lookup yields CDR1 MDHEN and CDR2 SYDVKM. The CDR3 sequence is 10 residues long. The CDR3 loop is CASGYYEQYF. In nucleotides, the CDR3 is TGTGCCAGCGGTTACTACGAGCAGTACTTC.

The chain couples TRBV18 to TRBJ1-1; no reliable D call. V shed 2 bases and J shed 7 bases, with 17 bases lying between them. The CDR3 has 15 amino acids. Germline V CDR1 and CDR2: KGHSH, LQKENI. The CDR3 reads CASSPINADSGEAFF. The CDR3 DNA follows: TGTGCCAGCTCACCAATAAACGCGGATTCTGGTGAAGCTTTCTTT.

The rearrangement joins TRBV9 to TRBJ2-7; unclear D gene. V was cut by 0 bases and J by 7 bases, with 11 bases left in between. The CDR3 has 13 residues. From germline, CDR1 is SGDLS and CDR2 YYNGEE. In DNA form, the CDR3 reads TGTGCCAGCAGCGTAGATCCAGTGGGGGAGCAGTACTTC. Translation: CASSVDPVGEQYF.

In DNA form, the CDR3 reads TGTGCCAGCCTGGACAGGGGGATACTCTCCTACAATGAGCAGTTCTTC. The encoded protein is CASLDRGILSYNEQFF. The chain carries TRBV28 and TRBJ2-1; TRBD1 agrees at 10 bases. Germline CDR1 and CDR2: MDHEN and SYDVKM. The CDR3 covers 16 residues. Trimming took 8 bases from V and 0 from J; bases not matched to a gene: 7. Full variable domain (missing parts from reference TRBV28 and TRBJ2-1): DVKVTQSSRYLVKRTGEKVFLECVQDMDHENMFWYRQDPGLGLRLIYFSYDVKMKEKGDIPEGYSVSREKKERFSLILESASTNQTSMYLCASLDRGILSYNEQFFGPGTRLTVL.

This chain joins TRBV21-1 and TRBJ2-5; TRBD2 is the table's D call and was not checked against the DNA. TRBJ2-7 matches the DNA end more closely, so the J call is doubtful. TRBV21-1 represents a pseudogene. This CDR3 contains 14 residues. In DNA, the CDR3 is TGTGCCAGCAGCAGCGACGGGGGGTCCTACGAGCAGTACTTC. It is translated as CASSSDGGSYEQYF.

The V call is TRBV29-1, the J call TRBJ2-2; D perhaps matches TRBD2 (6 bases). V gave up 6 bases and J gave up 5 bases, with 10 bases separating them. The germline V gene encodes CDR1 SQVTM and CDR2 ANQGSEA. CDR3 length: 12 amino acids. The CDR3, as DNA: TGCAGCGTGGGGACTGTAACCGGGGAGCTGTTTTTT. Its protein is CSVGTVTGELFF.